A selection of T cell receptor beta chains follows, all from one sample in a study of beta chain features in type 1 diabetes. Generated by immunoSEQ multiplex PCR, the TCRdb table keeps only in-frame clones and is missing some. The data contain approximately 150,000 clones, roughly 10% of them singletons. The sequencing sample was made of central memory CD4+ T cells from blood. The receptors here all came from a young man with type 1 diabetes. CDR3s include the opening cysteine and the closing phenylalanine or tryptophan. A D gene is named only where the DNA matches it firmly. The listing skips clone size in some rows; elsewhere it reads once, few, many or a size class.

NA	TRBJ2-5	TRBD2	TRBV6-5	CASSSTGRETQYF	TGTGCCAGCAGTTCCACCGGGAGGGAGACCCAGTACTTC
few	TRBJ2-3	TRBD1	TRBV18	CASSPGGQGADTQYF	TGTGCCAGCTCACCTGGAGGACAGGGGGCAGATACGCAGTATTTT
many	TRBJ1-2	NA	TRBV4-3	CASSPGGVYGYTF	TGCGCCAGCAGCCCGGGCGGGGTCTATGGCTACACCTTC
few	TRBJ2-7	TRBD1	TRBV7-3	CASSLRQGDEQYF	TGTGCCAGCAGCTTGAGACAGGGCGACGAGCAGTACTTC
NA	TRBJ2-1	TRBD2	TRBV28	CASSLRRGSYNEQFF	TGTGCCAGCAGTTTGAGGCGGGGGAGCTACAATGAGCAGTTCTTC
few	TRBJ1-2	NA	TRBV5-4	CASALSSGSFYGYTF	TGTGCCAGCGCGCTCTCATCGGGAAGCTTCTATGGCTACACCTTC
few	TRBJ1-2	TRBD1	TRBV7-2	CASSSQPGQGAKGYTF	TGTGCCAGCAGCTCCCAACCGGGACAGGGGGCGAAAGGCTACACCTTC
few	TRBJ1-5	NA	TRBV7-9	CASSPGGNNQPQHF	TGTGCCAGCAGCCCGGGAGGGAACAATCAGCCCCAGCATTTT
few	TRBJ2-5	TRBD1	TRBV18	CASSPRTGGMETQYF	TGTGCCAGCTCACCGAGGACAGGGGGCATGGAGACCCAGTACTTC
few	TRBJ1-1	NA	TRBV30	CAWRIPGGTEAFF	TGTGCCTGGAGGATTCCCGGGGGGACTGAAGCTTTCTTT
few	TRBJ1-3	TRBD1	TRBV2	CASRGQDGNTIYF	TGTGCCAGCAGAGGACAGGACGGAAACACCATATATTTT
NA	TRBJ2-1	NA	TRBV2	CASDETGYNEQFF	TGTGCCAGCGACGAGACAGGTTACAATGAGCAGTTCTTC
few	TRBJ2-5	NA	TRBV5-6	CASSLFQTVLQETQYF	TGTGCCAGCAGCTTGTTCCAGACAGTACTCCAAGAGACCCAGTACTTC
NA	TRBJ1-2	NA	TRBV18	CASSPGNGGDGYTF	TGTGCCAGCTCACCGGGAAATGGAGGGGATGGCTACACCTTC
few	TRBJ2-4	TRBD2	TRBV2	CASSGLVWVIQYF	TGTGCCAGCAGCGGACTAGTCTGGGTCATTCAGTACTTC
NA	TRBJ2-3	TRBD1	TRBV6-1	CATNRGLSTDTQYF	TGTGCCACCAACAGGGGTCTCAGCACAGATACGCAGTATTTT
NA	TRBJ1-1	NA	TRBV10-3	CAISGQNTEAFF	TGTGCCATCTCAGGGCAGAACACTGAAGCTTTCTTT
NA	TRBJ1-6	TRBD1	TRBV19	CASRKGQGGNSPLHF	TGTGCCAGTAGGAAAGGACAGGGCGGGAATTCACCCCTCCACTTT
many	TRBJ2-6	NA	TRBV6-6	CASSQRSSGANVLTF	TGTGCCAGCAGTCAGCGGAGCTCTGGGGCCAACGTCCTGACTTTC
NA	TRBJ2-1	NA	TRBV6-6	CASSLYTGVTHNEQFF	TGTGCCAGCAGTTTATACACAGGAGTCACACACAATGAGCAGTTCTTC
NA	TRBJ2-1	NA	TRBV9	CASSVFQEGEQFF	TGTGCCAGCAGCGTATTTCAGGAGGGTGAGCAGTTCTTC
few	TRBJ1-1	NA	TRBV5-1	CASSLGRGATEAFF	TGCGCCAGCAGCTTGGGACGGGGAGCCACTGAAGCTTTCTTT
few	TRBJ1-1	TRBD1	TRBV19	CASSIESGGGWNTEAFF	TGTGCCAGTAGTATTGAATCAGGGGGCGGTTGGAACACTGAAGCTTTCTTT
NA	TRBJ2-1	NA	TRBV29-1	CSAERRADEQFF	TGCAGCGCCGAGAGGCGGGCGGATGAGCAGTTCTTC
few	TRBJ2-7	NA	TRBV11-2	CASSLTSLVYEQYF	TGTGCCAGCAGCCTAACCTCACTTGTCTACGAGCAGTACTTC
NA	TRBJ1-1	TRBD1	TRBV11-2	CASSLGQSLGEAFF	TGTGCCAGCAGCTTGGGACAGTCGCTGGGCGAAGCTTTCTTT
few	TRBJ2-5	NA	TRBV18	CASSPDIQETQYF	TGTGCCAGCTCACCGGACATCCAAGAGACCCAGTACTTC
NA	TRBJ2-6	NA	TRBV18	CASSWESGANVLTF	TGTGCCAGCTCATGGGAGTCTGGGGCCAACGTCCTGACTTTC
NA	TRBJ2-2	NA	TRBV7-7	CASSPGDTGELFF	TGTGCTAGCAGCCCAGGGGACACCGGGGAGCTGTTTTTT
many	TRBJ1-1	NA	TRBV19	CASSPGLLREAFF	TGTGCCAGTAGCCCAGGGCTGTTGAGAGAAGCTTTCTTT
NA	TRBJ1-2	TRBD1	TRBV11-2	CASSLSTGGSYGYTF	TGTGCCAGCAGCTTGTCGACAGGGGGATCCTATGGCTACACCTTC
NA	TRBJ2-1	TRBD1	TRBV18	CASSPAGTGNNEQFF	TGTGCCAGCTCACCGGCCGGGACAGGGAACAATGAGCAGTTCTTC
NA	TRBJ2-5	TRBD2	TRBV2	CASSTGGRQETQYF	TGTGCCAGCAGCACCGGCGGGAGGCAAGAGACCCAGTACTTC
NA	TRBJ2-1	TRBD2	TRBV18	CASSLLAGGANEQFF	TGTGCCAGCTCACTACTAGCGGGGGGCGCGAATGAGCAGTTCTTC
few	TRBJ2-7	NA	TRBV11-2	CASSPGLLSEQYF	TGTGCCAGCAGCCCCGGACTCCTGTCCGAGCAGTACTTC
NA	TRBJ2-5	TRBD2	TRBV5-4	CASSLWLAGGGTQYF	TGTGCCAGCAGCTTGTGGCTAGCGGGGGGAGGGACCCAGTACTTC
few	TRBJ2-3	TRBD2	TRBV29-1	CSVVKGTSGGGTDTQYF	TGCAGCGTTGTCAAGGGGACTAGCGGGGGAGGCACAGATACGCAGTATTTT
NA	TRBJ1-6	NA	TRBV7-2	CASSPDRNNSPLHF	TGTGCCAGCAGCCCCGACAGGAATAATTCACCCCTCCACTTT
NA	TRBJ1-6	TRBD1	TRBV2	CATGTGGNYNSPLHF	TGTGCCACCGGGACAGGGGGCAATTATAATTCACCCCTCCACTTT
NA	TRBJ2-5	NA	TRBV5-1	CASSLAVGARVGTQYF	TGCGCCAGCAGCTTGGCCGTTGGGGCTCGGGTCGGCACCCAGTACTTC
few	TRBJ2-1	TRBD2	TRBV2	CASTSGGANEQFF	TGTGCCAGCACTAGCGGGGGGGCAAATGAGCAGTTCTTC